The next 10 T cell receptor beta chains were all read from a single sample in a study of T cells in Graves' hyperthyroidism and ophthalmopathy. From RNA transcripts, TCR beta CDR3 regions were amplified. RT-PCR in the first round (using the HTBI primer set) targeted the TCR CDR3. TCRdb re-called the multiplex PCR reads with MiXCR, one entry per CDR3 protein. This table has hundreds of thousands of distinct CDR3 sequences, approximately 14% appearing once. Sequenced: blood. Every receptor here comes from a young woman with Graves' hyperthyroidism that later progressed to Graves' ophthalmopathy.

The V call is TRBV5-1, the J call TRBJ1-2; D remains ambiguous. V lost 0 bases, J lost 7 bases, and 16 bases lay in between. This CDR3 has 15 residues. Germline CDR1 SGHRS, CDR2 YFSETQ. The CDR3 coding sequence is TGCGCCAGCAGCTTGGGCGGGGTGGGGTCGGCTGGCTACACCTTC. As protein: CASSLGGVGSAGYTF.

This clonotype came up many times. The chain uses TRBV20-1 and TRBJ2-1; perhaps TRBD2 as D (6 bases). The CDR3 contains 15 residues. Germline V gene lookup returns CDR1 DFQATT and CDR2 SNEGSKA (reference sequence). V shed 6 bases and J shed 0 bases, with 15 bases lying between them. The CDR3 bases are TGCAGTGCCCCACCGGCGGGGAGCTCCTACAATGAGCAGTTCTTC. This gives the protein CSAPPAGSSYNEQFF.

This clonotype was seen at least ten times. The V and J genes are TRBV9 and TRBJ2-1, with a possible D match to TRBD2 (5 bases). CDR3 length equals 14 residues. CDR1 is SGDLS and CDR2 is YYNGEE in the germline V gene. V was trimmed by 0 bases and J by 2 bases, leaving 6 bases between them. CDR3 protein: CASSVEGAYNEQFF. The DNA for the CDR3 is TGTGCCAGCAGCGTAGAGGGAGCCTACAATGAGCAGTTCTTC.

This clonotype was seen only a few times. The V call is TRBV6-1, the J call TRBJ2-6, with no clear D. V was shortened by 5 bases and J by 0 bases, with 14 bases between the two germline ends. Germline V gene data show CDR1 as MNHNS and CDR2 as SASEGT. CDR3 length: 17 amino acids. The CDR3 DNA is TGTGCCAGCAGTCTCTCTCCGACGGCCTCTGGGGCCAACGTCCTGACTTTC. Translating gives CASSLSPTASGANVLTF.

This clonotype has ten or more counts. No DNA is shown, since the ends of the CDR3 on it are uncertain; the CDR3 is the one TCRdb lists. V gene TRBV30 combines with J gene TRBJ1-1; the D call in the table, TRBD1, was not verified against the DNA. Germline CDR1 reads GTSNPN; CDR2 reads SVGIG (reference sequence). The CDR3 contains 11 residues when both ends are counted. CDR3 protein: CAWGQGNHPFF.

The sample holds many counts of this clonotype. The V call is TRBV2, the J call TRBJ1-6, with TRBD1 matching 11 bases. The CDR3 covers 15 residues. Germline V gene sequence: CDR1 SNHLY, CDR2 FYNNEI. V was clipped by 9 bases and J by 1 base; unmatched bases: 2. The CDR3 bases are TGTGCCAGAGGGACAGGGGGTTCCTATAATTCACCCCTCCACTTT. Its translation: CARGTGGSYNSPLHF.

Of note for this clonotype: A junction end diverges from the germline sequence, so it may reflect a read error. This chain links TRBV13 with TRBJ2-1, with D unclear. The length of the CDR3 is 14 residues. Germline CDR1 PRHDT, CDR2 FYEKMQ (reference sequence). CDR3 DNA: TGTGCCAGCAGCTTAGATAGCACCGACAATGATCAGTTCTTC. Its protein is CASSLDSTDNDQFF.

This clonotype was observed once. The germline gene is not matched at one end of the junction; a read error may be the cause. The chain uses TRBV6-5 and TRBJ2-2; TRBD2 matches 9 bases. Germline assignment: CDR1 MNHEY and CDR2 SVGAGI. There are 19 residues in the CDR3. The CDR3 loop is CASSYSLGPSGTDAGELFF. In DNA form, the CDR3 reads TGTGCCAGCAGCTACTCCCTAGGGCCTAGCGGGACGGACGCCGGGGAGCTGTTTTTT.

The chain employs TRBV11-3 and TRBJ2-2, with 10 bases that match TRBD2. The CDR3 spans 17 residues. V trimming: 5 bases; J trimming: 4 bases; junction bases outside the gene matches: 10. Germline V CDR1 and CDR2: SGHNT, YENEEA. In DNA, the CDR3 is TGTGCCAGCAGCCCCCAGCTAGCGGGAGAGGTCACCGGGGAGCTGTTTTTT. It yields the protein CASSPQLAGEVTGELFF.

This clonotype was recorded at least ten times. The chain recombines TRBV20-1 with TRBJ2-3, with D unclear. The CDR3 contains 13 residues. From germline, CDR1 is DFQATT and CDR2 SNEGSKA (reference sequence). V was trimmed by 2 bases and J by 4 bases, leaving 10 bases between them. CDR3 sequence (DNA): TGCAGTGCTAGAAGCACTACTGCAGATACGCAGTATTTT. It specifies CSARSTTADTQYF.